One and the same sample provided the 7 T cell receptor beta chains below, sequenced in a study of Graves' ophthalmopathy and Graves' hyperthyroidism. Amplified material comprised TCR beta CDR3 regions derived from RNA transcripts. After a first-round RT-PCR with HTBI primers, a second-round multiplex PCR was run. One entry per CDR3 protein results from TCRdb running MiXCR on the multiplex PCR reads. The data show around 470,000 distinct CDR3 sequences, under 15% seen once. The sample consisted of blood. The receptors were gathered from a woman aged 30 to 39 with Graves' ophthalmopathy.

This clonotype appeared many times. The rearrangement uses TRBV11-1 and TRBJ2-7; D may correspond to TRBD1 or TRBD2 (5 bases each). The V gene lost 2 bases and the J gene lost 1 base, with 9 bases spanning the gap. The length of the CDR3 is 14 residues. Germline loops: CDR1 SGHAT, CDR2 FQDESV (reference sequence). Here the CDR3 reads CASSLRGTSYEQYF. DNA of the CDR3: TGTGCCAGCAGCTTACGGGGCACTTCCTACGAGCAGTACTTC.

This clonotype was found many times. This chain links TRBV28 with TRBJ2-5; TRBD2 matches at 13 bases. CDR1 and CDR2 from the germline V gene are MDHEN and SYDVKM. This CDR3 spans 16 amino acids. V lost 5 bases to trimming and J lost 7 bases; unmatched junction nucleotides: 10. The CDR3 region is CASSKGTSGARGTQYF. The CDR3 DNA reads as TGTGCCAGCAGTAAGGGGACTAGCGGGGCCCGGGGGACCCAGTACTTC.

This clonotype was detected ten times or more. The chain employs TRBV12-3 or TRBV12-4 and TRBJ2-7, with 8 bases aligning to TRBD2. This CDR3 is 14 amino acids long. V was clipped by 5 bases and J by 7 bases; unmatched bases: 10. This chain's CDR3 is CASSPSSGRGEQYF. The DNA of the CDR3 is TGTGCCAGCAGTCCGTCTAGCGGGCGAGGGGAGCAGTACTTC.

This clonotype was seen more than once but under ten times. The V call is TRBV19, the J call TRBJ2-7, with 8 positions matching TRBD2. The germline CDR1 and CDR2 sequences are LNHDA and SQIVND (reference sequence). This CDR3 region has 13 residues. Losses at the gene ends were 5 bases for V and 7 bases for J; bases not matched to a gene: 7. CDR3 region: CASSRGLAGEQYF. The DNA of the CDR3 is TGTGCCAGTAGTCGAGGACTAGCTGGGGAGCAGTACTTC.

The chain employs TRBV2 and TRBJ2-5; 14 nucleotides line up with TRBD2. The J segment lost 5 bases and the V segment lost 8 bases, leaving 10 bases of the junction unmatched. This CDR3 contains 16 residues. Germline V lookup: CDR1 SNHLY, CDR2 FYNNEI. In DNA, the CDR3 is TGTGCCAGCCTTCGACTAGCGGGAGGGCCACGGGAGACCCAGTACTTC. This sequence encodes CASLRLAGGPRETQYF.

This clonotype was recorded at least ten times. J is TRBJ2-7 and V is TRBV29-1; a possible D gene is TRBD2 (6 bases). The CDR3 runs 13 residues. Between the trimmed V and J ends, which lost 5 bases and 0 bases, there was a span of 11 bases. Germline CDR1 SQVTM, CDR2 ANQGSEA. CDR3 bases: TGCAGCGTTAAGCTAGCGACCTCCTACGAGCAGTACTTC. This sequence encodes CSVKLATSYEQYF.

This chain connects TRBV6-2 or TRBV6-3 to TRBJ2-5; D is ambiguous. V lost 6 bases to trimming and J lost 2 bases, with 19 bases between them. CDR1 and CDR2 from the germline V gene are MNHEY and SVGEGT. CDR3 length equals 16 residues. The CDR3 region is CASRPPRLGPQETQYF. The DNA for the CDR3 is TGTGCCAGCAGACCACCCAGATTAGGCCCGCAAGAGACCCAGTACTTC.